The 10 T cell receptor beta chains in this list originate from one sample, sequenced in a study of T cell repertoires in cytomegalovirus infection. TCRdb passed the reads through MiXCR, listing each CDR3 protein once. Altogether about 350,000 distinct CDR3 sequences are present, roughly 36% being singletons, with the ten largest covering approximately 13%. For these TCRs, the target antigens are not known. The sequences come from cultured PBMCs, collected from culture after CMV antigen stimulation. These receptors originate from a human donor in good health (CMV status not recorded). Some clones in this sample may be carry-over from other donors' samples.

V is TRBV7-4 and J is TRBJ2-1, with 11 bases lining up with TRBD2. The germline CDR1 and CDR2 sequences are SGHVT and SQSDAQ. The V gene end was trimmed by 2 bases and the J gene end by 2 bases; junction bases not matched to a gene: 11. CDR3 length: 19 residues. CDR3 DNA: TGTGCCAGCAGCTTACCCAGGGTCCTAGCGGGAGGCCCCTACAATGAGCAGTTCTTC. Translated: CASSLPRVLAGGPYNEQFF.

J is TRBJ2-7 and V is TRBV7-2; D is unclear. V lost 4 bases to trimming and J lost 0 bases, with 7 bases between them. Germline V gene lookup returns CDR1 SGHTA and CDR2 FQGNSA. CDR3 length: 13 residues. CDR3 nucleotides: TGTGCCAGCAGCTCAGTCGGCTCCTACGAGCAGTACGTC. This translates into CASSSVGSYEQYV.

The rearrangement uses TRBV7-2 and TRBJ1-3, with D hard to call. The CDR3 loop spans 15 amino acids. V was cut by 2 bases and J by 2 bases, with 10 bases left in between. Per the germline V gene, CDR1 is SGHTA and CDR2 is FQGNSA. CDR3 in amino acids: CASSLRGPTGNTIYF. The CDR3 DNA reads TGTGCCAGCAGCTTACGGGGTCCGACTGGAAACACCATATATTTT. The whole variable domain, remainder taken from reference TRBV7-2 and TRBJ1-3, is GAGVSQSPSNKVTEKGKDVELRCDPISGHTALYWYRQSLGQGLEFLIYFQGNSAPDKSGLPSDRFSAERTGGSVSTLTIQRTQQEDSAVYLCASSLRGPTGNTIYFGEGSWLTVV.

The chain couples TRBV20-1 to TRBJ2-1; D may be TRBD2 (5 bases). The germline V and J ends were trimmed by 6 bases and 9 bases, with 15 bases remaining between them. In germline, CDR1 is DFQATT, CDR2 SNEGSKA (reference sequence). The CDR3 length is 12 residues. CDR3 amino acids: CSADAGLPEQFF. Written as DNA, the CDR3 is TGCAGTGCCGACGCAGGACTCCCTGAGCAGTTCTTC.

The chain carries TRBV6-5 and TRBJ2-7; 7 bases are shared with TRBD2. CDR1 MNHEY and CDR2 SVGAGI come from the germline V gene. With V trimmed by 4 bases and J by 3 bases, 9 bases remained unmatched. CDR3 length equals 15 residues. The CDR3, as DNA: TGTGCCAGCAGTTGGGGGGGGACGATGAACTACGAGCAGTACTTC. Translation gives CASSWGGTMNYEQYF.

The gene calls are TRBV11-2 and TRBJ2-5, with TRBD2 matching 12 bases. The length of the CDR3 is 17 residues. Trimming at V came to 3 bases and at J to 4 bases, leaving 9 bases not matched to a gene. Germline loops: CDR1 SGHAT, CDR2 FQNNGV. The CDR3 nucleotides are TGTGCCAGCAGCTTTAGGGCTAGCGGGAGGGTCGGAGAGACCCAGTACTTC. Translated: CASSFRASGRVGETQYF.

This rearrangement joins TRBV30 to TRBJ1-2; D gene ambiguous. V was trimmed by 1 base and J by 6 bases, leaving 9 bases between them. Germline loops: CDR1 GTSNPN, CDR2 SVGIG (reference sequence). This CDR3 has 12 residues. The CDR3 spells CAWSDDRNGYTF. The CDR3 bases are TGTGCCTGGAGTGACGACCGGAATGGCTACACCTTC.

About this clonotype itself: Since the CDR3 does not end with the conserved phenylalanine or tryptophan, this likely comes from a read error. This chain's CDR3 is CASSLRTGRHEQYY. DNA of the CDR3: TGCGCCAGCAGCCTAAGGACAGGGAGGCACGAGCAGTACTAC. The gene calls are TRBV4-1 and TRBJ2-7, with 8 positions matching TRBD1. Germline V gives CDR1 MGHRA, CDR2 YSYEKL. V was clipped by 4 bases and J by 5 bases; unmatched bases: 7. The CDR3 runs to 14 residues.

The chain uses TRBV12-5 and TRBJ1-2, with D unresolved. CDR1 and CDR2 from the germline V gene are LGHNT and FRNRAP. V dropped 5 bases and J dropped 5 bases, with 12 bases sitting between them. The CDR3 extends over 13 amino acids. Here the CDR3 reads CASGPQTDYGYTF. The CDR3 bases are TGTGCTAGTGGTCCACAAACCGATTATGGCTACACCTTC.

J is TRBJ1-2 and V is TRBV7-9; the match to TRBD1 covers 7 bases. V was pared by 4 bases and J by 2 bases, with 25 bases of the junction left unmatched. The CDR3 totals 21 residues. Germline lookup yields CDR1 SEHNR and CDR2 FQNEAQ (reference sequence). CDR3 nucleotide sequence: TGTGCCAGCAGCTCCTCCAGCTCTACGGGACAGAGAATCCCTGACAACTATGGCTACACCTTC. It encodes CASSSSSSTGQRIPDNYGYTF.